The table lists the clone carrying this T cell receptor beta chain with a few counts. Its antigen is undetermined. V was pared by 3 bases and J by 0 bases, with 11 bases between. The CDR3 is made up of 15 amino acids. Each single cDNA molecule received a unique molecular identifier. One entry per CDR3 protein results from TCRdb running MiXCR on the 5' RACE reads. The repertoire consists of over 85,000 distinct CDR3 sequences, with approximately 12% occurring once and the leading ten covering about 4%. This specimen belongs to a study of early T cells in non-severe SARS-CoV-2 infection. Study results and limitations: Comparison of clonotypes with VDJdb favored anti-spike CD8 responses while missing private and CD4 specificities.

The clonotype was recovered from an adult who was a healthcare worker with PCR-confirmed SARS-CoV-2 infection or an uninfected control (not recorded which). The sample here was whole blood, taken at baseline. The chain has TRBV12-3 or TRBV12-4 and TRBJ1-1, with a possible D match to TRBD1 (5 bases). CDR3 bases: TGTGCCAGCAGTTTGGGGCTGAACTTGAACACTGAAGCTTTCTTT. This codes for CASSLGLNLNTEAFF.